Described below is a single TCR beta chain sequence and its context. What it binds is not known. The CDR3 sequence is 15 residues long. CDR1 is MNHEY and CDR2 is SMNVEV in the germline V gene (reference sequence). This entry comes from a study of cytomegalovirus exposure and HLA in healthy donors. Whole-study results and caveats: By HLA locus, TCR association rates varied in a later analysis, with DRB1 showing the most and HLA-C the fewest. The authors later found HLA-associated TCR beta chains more clonally expanded than equally common others. It emerged from a later analysis that several of the most significant clusters appeared to be linked to common viral pathogens. Some segments of the V type, notably TRBV6-2 and TRBV6-3, were excluded as indistinguishable.

This PCR relied on a set of 60 Vbeta primers and 13 Jbeta primers. TCRdb keeps only in-frame clones here, not all; method: immunoSEQ multiplex PCR. The top ten clones hold 1% of a sample with 150,000 or so clones, over 75% of them seen once. Sequenced: PBMCs. The receptor's source is a woman in her 50s in good health and CMV-seropositive. The chain couples TRBV27 to TRBJ2-5; TRBD2 might be the D (5 bases). Near its end, the DNA agrees better with TRBJ2-7, so the J call may be wrong. The CDR3 region is CASSLTPGLPVEQYF. CDR3 coding DNA: TGTGCCAGCAGTTTAACCCCGGGATTACCAGTCGAGCAGTACTTC.